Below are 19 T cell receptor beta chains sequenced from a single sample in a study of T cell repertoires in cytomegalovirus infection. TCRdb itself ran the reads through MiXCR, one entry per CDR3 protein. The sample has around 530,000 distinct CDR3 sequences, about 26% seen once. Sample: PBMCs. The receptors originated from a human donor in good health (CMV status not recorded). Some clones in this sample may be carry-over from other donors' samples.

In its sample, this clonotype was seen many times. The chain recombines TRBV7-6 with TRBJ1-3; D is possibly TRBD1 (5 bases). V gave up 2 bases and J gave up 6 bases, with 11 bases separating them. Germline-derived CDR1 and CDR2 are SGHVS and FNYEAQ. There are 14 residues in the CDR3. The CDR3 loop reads CASSLFQGTNTIYF. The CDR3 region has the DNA TGTGCCAGCAGCTTATTTCAGGGTACAAACACCATATATTTT.

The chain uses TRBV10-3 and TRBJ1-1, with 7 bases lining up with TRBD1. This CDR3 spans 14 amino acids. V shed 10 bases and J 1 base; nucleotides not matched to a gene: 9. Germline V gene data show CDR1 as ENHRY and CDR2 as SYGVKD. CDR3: CATTQGGGNTEAFF. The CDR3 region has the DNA TGTGCCACAACTCAGGGGGGCGGGAACACTGAAGCTTTCTTT.

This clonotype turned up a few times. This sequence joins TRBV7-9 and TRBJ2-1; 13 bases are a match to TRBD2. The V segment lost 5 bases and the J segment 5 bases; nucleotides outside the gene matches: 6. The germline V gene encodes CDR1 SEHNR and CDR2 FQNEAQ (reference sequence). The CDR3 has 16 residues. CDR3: CASSRLAGGGHNEQFF. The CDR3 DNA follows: TGTGCCAGCAGCCGACTAGCGGGAGGTGGCCACAATGAGCAGTTCTTC.

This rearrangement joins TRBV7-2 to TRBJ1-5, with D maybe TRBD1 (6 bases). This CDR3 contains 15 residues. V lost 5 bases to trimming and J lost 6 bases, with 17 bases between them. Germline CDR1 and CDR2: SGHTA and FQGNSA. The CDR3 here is CASSLYRGLGQPQHF. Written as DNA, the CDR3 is TGTGCCAGCAGCCTATACCGGGGGCTGGGTCAGCCCCAGCATTTT.

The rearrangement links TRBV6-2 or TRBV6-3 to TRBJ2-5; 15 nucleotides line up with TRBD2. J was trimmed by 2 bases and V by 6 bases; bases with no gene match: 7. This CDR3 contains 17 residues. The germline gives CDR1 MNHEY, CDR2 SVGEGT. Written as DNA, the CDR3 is TGTGCCAGCAGCTCCCGGACTAGCGGGAGGGATCAAGAGACCCAGTACTTC. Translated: CASSSRTSGRDQETQYF.

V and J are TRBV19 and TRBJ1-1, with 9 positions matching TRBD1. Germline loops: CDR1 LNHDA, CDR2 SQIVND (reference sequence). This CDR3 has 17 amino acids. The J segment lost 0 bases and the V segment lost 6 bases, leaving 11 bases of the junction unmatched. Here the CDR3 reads CASRSAGQGDLNTEAFF. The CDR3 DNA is TGTGCCAGTAGATCGGCGGGACAGGGAGATTTGAACACTGAAGCTTTCTTT.

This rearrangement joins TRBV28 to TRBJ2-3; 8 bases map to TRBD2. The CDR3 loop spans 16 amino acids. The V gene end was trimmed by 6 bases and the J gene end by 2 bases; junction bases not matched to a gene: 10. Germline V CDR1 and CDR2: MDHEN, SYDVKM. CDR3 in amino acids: CASRKKAGVYTDTQYF. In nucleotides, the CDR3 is TGTGCCAGCAGAAAAAAAGCGGGAGTGTACACAGATACGCAGTATTTT.

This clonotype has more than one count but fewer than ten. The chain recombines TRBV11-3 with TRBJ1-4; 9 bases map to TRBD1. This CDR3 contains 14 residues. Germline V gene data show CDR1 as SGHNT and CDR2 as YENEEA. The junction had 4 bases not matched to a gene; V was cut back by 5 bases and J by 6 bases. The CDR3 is CASSPGQGHEKLFF. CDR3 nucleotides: TGTGCCAGCAGCCCAGGACAGGGGCATGAAAAACTGTTTTTT.

The DNA for the CDR3 is TGTGCCAGCACGGAGACTAGCGGGAGGGCCGACGAGCAGTACGTC. Its protein is CASTETSGRADEQYV. The chain employs TRBV6-5 and TRBJ2-7, with TRBD2 identical over 14 bases. The J segment lost 5 bases and the V segment lost 7 bases, leaving 7 bases of the junction unmatched. The CDR3 has 15 residues. CDR1 and CDR2 (germline): MNHEY, SVGAGI.

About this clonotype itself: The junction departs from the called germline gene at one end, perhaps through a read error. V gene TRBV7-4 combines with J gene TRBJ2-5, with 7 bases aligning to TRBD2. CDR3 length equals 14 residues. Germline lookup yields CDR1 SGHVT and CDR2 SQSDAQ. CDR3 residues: CASRSSGDQETHYF. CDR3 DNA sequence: TGTGCCAGCAGATCAAGCGGGGACCAAGAGACCCACTACTTC.

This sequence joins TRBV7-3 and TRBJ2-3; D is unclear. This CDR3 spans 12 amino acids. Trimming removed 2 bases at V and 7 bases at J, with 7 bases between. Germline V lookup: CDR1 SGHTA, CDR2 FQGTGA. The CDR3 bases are TGTGCCAGCAGCTTAGGATCTTATACGCAGTATTTT. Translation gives CASSLGSYTQYF.

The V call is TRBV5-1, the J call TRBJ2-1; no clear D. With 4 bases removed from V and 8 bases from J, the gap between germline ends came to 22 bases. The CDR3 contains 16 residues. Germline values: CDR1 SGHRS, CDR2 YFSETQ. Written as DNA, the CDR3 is TGCGCCAGCAGCCATCCTCCGGGCTTAAAATGGGATGAGCAGTTCTTC. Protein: CASSHPPGLKWDEQFF. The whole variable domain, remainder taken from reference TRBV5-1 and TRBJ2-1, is KAGVTQTPRYLIKTRGQQVTLSCSPISGHRSVSWYQQTPGQGLQFLFEYFSETQRNKGNFPGRFSGRQFSNSRSEMNVSTLELGDSALYLCASSHPPGLKWDEQFFGPGTRLTVL.

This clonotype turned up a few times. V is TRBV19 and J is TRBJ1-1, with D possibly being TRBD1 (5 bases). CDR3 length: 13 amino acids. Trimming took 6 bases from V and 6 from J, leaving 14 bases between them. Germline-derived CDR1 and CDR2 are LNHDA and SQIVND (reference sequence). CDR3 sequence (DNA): TGTGCCAGTAGACGGGCACAGGCCCCTGAAGCTTTCTTT. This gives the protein CASRRAQAPEAFF.

The chain's CDR3 is CAIQLGEYEQYV. DNA of the CDR3: TGTGCCATCCAACTTGGGGAGTACGAGCAGTACGTC. The J gene is TRBJ2-7, the V gene TRBV2; the D gene is possibly TRBD2 (5 bases). With 10 bases removed from V and 4 bases from J, the gap between germline ends came to 14 bases. The CDR3 runs 12 residues. In germline, CDR1 is SNHLY, CDR2 FYNNEI.

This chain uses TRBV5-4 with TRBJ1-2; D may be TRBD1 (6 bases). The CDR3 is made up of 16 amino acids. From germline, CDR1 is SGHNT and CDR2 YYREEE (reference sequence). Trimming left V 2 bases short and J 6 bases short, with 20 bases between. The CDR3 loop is CASSFRRGRLLDGYTF. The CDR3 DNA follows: TGTGCCAGCAGCTTTCGACGGGGGCGGTTGTTAGATGGCTACACCTTC.

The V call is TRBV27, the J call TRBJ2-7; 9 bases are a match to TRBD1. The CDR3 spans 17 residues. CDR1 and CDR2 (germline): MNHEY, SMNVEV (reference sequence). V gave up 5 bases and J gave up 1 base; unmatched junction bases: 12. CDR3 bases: TGTGCCAGCAGTCCCGTTGCCGGGACAGGGTCTTCCTACGAGCAGTACGTC. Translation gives CASSPVAGTGSSYEQYV.

The CDR3 DNA is TGCGCCAGCAGCCGGGACGGGTATAGCAATCAGCCCCAGCATTTT. As protein: CASSRDGYSNQPQHF. V usage is TRBV4-3 and J usage is TRBJ1-5; D perhaps matches TRBD1 (5 bases). CDR1 is LGHNA and CDR2 is YSLEER in the germline V gene. This CDR3 comprises 15 residues. V was cut by 4 bases and J by 0 bases, with 10 bases left in between.

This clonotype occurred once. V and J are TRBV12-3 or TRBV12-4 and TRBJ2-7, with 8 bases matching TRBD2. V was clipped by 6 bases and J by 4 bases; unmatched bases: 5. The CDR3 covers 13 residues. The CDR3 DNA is TGTGCCAGCAGCGCCGGGGGGGGTTACGAGCAGTACGTC. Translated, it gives CASSAGGGYEQYV.

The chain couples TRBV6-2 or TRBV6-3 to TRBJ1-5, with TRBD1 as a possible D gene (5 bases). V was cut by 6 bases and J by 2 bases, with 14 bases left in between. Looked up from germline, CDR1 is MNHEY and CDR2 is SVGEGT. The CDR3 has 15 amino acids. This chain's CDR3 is CASSPQGEGNQPQHF. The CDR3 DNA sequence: TGTGCCAGCAGCCCCCAGGGTGAAGGCAATCAGCCCCAGCATTTT.